The 26 T cell receptor beta chains below all came from one sample that was sequenced in a study of shared clonotypes between healthy human individuals. The table came from immunoSEQ multiplex PCR; TCRdb's copy has only in-frame clones and leaves some out. Of about 2 million clones listed, around 96% were seen once; the top ten hold less than 1.5%. Only CD45RO-negative cells positively selected for CCR7 counted as naive CD8 cells, so terminally differentiated effector memory CD45RA+ cells were excluded. The sample comprised naive CD8+ T cells sorted from blood. Receptors originate from a man aged 18-30 years in good health.

The chain joins TRBV27 to TRBJ2-2; D is unclear. The CDR3 consists of 13 residues. Germline CDR1 reads MNHEY; CDR2 reads SMNVEV (reference sequence). Trimming took 6 bases from V and 7 from J, leaving 12 bases between them. For the CDR3, the DNA is TGTGCCAGCAGCTCAAGGGTGGGCGGGGAGCTGTTTTTT. It translates to CASSSRVGGELFF.

CDR3 coding DNA: TGCGCCAGCAGCCCGCGTTTCCCAGCGCCTGCCTACGAGCAGTACTTC. Amino acids: CASSPRFPAPAYEQYF. V gene TRBV5-1 combines with J gene TRBJ2-7; D call uncertain. Germline CDR1 SGHRS, CDR2 YFSETQ. Trimming cost V 4 bases and J 2 bases, with 19 bases left between them. The CDR3 has 16 residues.

With respect to this clone: This specimen includes other DNA sequences encoding the same CDR3. The genes are TRBV4-1 and TRBJ2-7; TRBD1 aligns across 11 bases. Germline V CDR1 and CDR2: MGHRA, YSYEKL. This CDR3 contains 16 residues. The V segment lost 0 bases and the J segment 4 bases; nucleotides outside the gene matches: 5. The CDR3 coding sequence is TGCGCCAGCAGCCAAGATCCGGGACAGGGGGGTTACGAGCAGTACTTC. Protein: CASSQDPGQGGYEQYF.

The chain joins TRBV2 to TRBJ1-6; TRBD1 is a possible D gene (5 bases). Trimming removed 5 bases from V and 14 bases from J, with 13 bases in between. This CDR3 comprises 12 residues. Germline CDR1 SNHLY, CDR2 FYNNEI. CDR3 sequence: CASSLEDMSLHF. In nucleotides, the CDR3 is TGTGCCAGCAGTTTAGAGGACATGTCCCTCCACTTT.

This chain uses TRBV30 with TRBJ2-5; no firm D call. The end of the DNA fits TRBJ2-7 better, so the J call may be wrong. CDR3 length equals 13 residues. Germline V gene data show CDR1 as GTSNPN and CDR2 as SVGIG (reference sequence). The CDR3 sequence is CAWSVQSVGEQYF. CDR3 nucleotides: TGTGCCTGGAGTGTACAATCGGTGGGCGAGCAGTACTTC.

J is TRBJ1-2 and V is TRBV5-8; 8 positions agree with TRBD1. This CDR3 comprises 14 residues. J was trimmed by 8 bases and V by 0 bases; bases with no gene match: 6. Looked up from germline, CDR1 is SGHTS and CDR2 is YDEGEE. CDR3 loop: CASSLEVTGVGYTF. The CDR3 DNA follows: TGTGCCAGCAGCTTGGAAGTGACAGGGGTCGGCTACACCTTC.

The V gene is TRBV28, the J gene TRBJ1-1, with 7 bases that match TRBD1. CDR1 and CDR2 (germline): MDHEN, SYDVKM. The junction had 5 bases not matched to a gene; V was cut back by 3 bases and J by 1 base. This CDR3 has 15 amino acids. In DNA, the CDR3 is TGTGCCAGCAGTTTCCTGGGACAGCCGAACACTGAAGCTTTCTTT. This gives the protein CASSFLGQPNTEAFF.

For this clone: One junction end disagrees with the germline gene, perhaps due to a read error. This sample includes further DNA sequences coding for the same CDR3. V gene TRBV7-7 combines with J gene TRBJ2-2; D might be TRBD1 (6 bases). CDR1 SSHAT and CDR2 FNYEAQ come from the germline V gene (reference sequence). This CDR3 is 15 amino acids long. The CDR3 sequence is CASSLGDTNTGELFF. The CDR3 bases are TGTGCTAGCAGTCTAGGGGACACGAACACCGGGGAGCTGTTTTTT.

The V call is TRBV10-2, the J call TRBJ2-7, with a tentative D call TRBD2 (5 bases). The CDR3 extends over 15 amino acids. V was cut by 7 bases and J by 4 bases, with 20 bases left in between. The V gene's germline CDR1 is WSHSY and CDR2 SAAADI. In DNA, the CDR3 is TGCGCCAGCACTCTAGCCAGAGGGCCGGGGTACGAGCAGTACTTC. As protein: CASTLARGPGYEQYF.

The CDR3 sequence is CASSQAVGETNYGYTF. Written as DNA, the CDR3 is TGCGCCAGCAGCCAAGCTGTGGGGGAGACTAACTATGGCTACACCTTC. The chain has TRBV4-3 and TRBJ1-2; D possibly corresponds to TRBD1 (5 bases). CDR3 length equals 16 residues. CDR1 is LGHNA, CDR2 YSLEER, per germline. Trimming removed 1 base at V and 0 bases at J, with 12 bases between.

The genes are TRBV4-3 and TRBJ2-1; D unresolved. The CDR3 loop spans 13 amino acids. The V end was cut by 0 bases, the J end by 7 bases, with 7 bases between. Germline loops: CDR1 LGHNA, CDR2 YSLEER. The CDR3, as DNA: TGCGCCAGCAGCCAAGATATTGGAAATGAGCAGTTCTTC. It is translated as CASSQDIGNEQFF.

J is TRBJ2-2 and V is TRBV7-8; TRBD2 matches at 10 bases. With 2 bases clipped from V and 2 bases from J, the junction kept 5 bases outside the gene matches. There are 17 residues in the CDR3. Germline V lookup: CDR1 SGHVS, CDR2 FQNEAQ. Written as DNA, the CDR3 is TGTGCCAGCAGCTTAAGGATAGCGGGGGGCAACACCGGGGAGCTGTTTTTT. This translates into CASSLRIAGGNTGELFF.

The rearrangement links TRBV5-1 to TRBJ2-7; weak D call: TRBD2 (5 bases). From germline, CDR1 is SGHRS and CDR2 YFSETQ. The CDR3 sequence is 12 residues long. The V gene lost 2 bases and the J gene lost 7 bases, with 10 bases spanning the gap. Written as DNA, the CDR3 is TGCGCCAGCAGCTTCCCTAGCTGGGAGCAGTACTTC. This translates into CASSFPSWEQYF.

The rearrangement links TRBV7-2 to TRBJ1-1; perhaps TRBD1 as D (6 bases). Germline-derived CDR1 and CDR2 are SGHTA and FQGNSA. The CDR3 runs to 14 residues. Deletions cut 1 base from V and 5 bases from J, with 11 bases between. This chain's CDR3 is CASSLEGGWTEAFF. CDR3 nucleotides: TGTGCCAGCAGCTTAGAGGGGGGTTGGACTGAAGCTTTCTTT.

The chain employs TRBV9 and TRBJ1-1; D is possibly TRBD1 (6 bases). This CDR3 region has 15 residues. V lost 0 bases and J lost 1, with 10 bases in between. Germline CDR1 and CDR2: SGDLS and YYNGEE. CDR3 nucleotide sequence: TGTGCCAGCAGCGTAGAACCGGGGGCGAACACTGAAGCTTTCTTT. Residues: CASSVEPGANTEAFF. Complete variable domain (other parts from reference TRBV9 and TRBJ1-1): DSGVTQTPKHLITATGQRVTLRCSPRSGDLSVYWYQQSLDQGLQFLIQYYNGEERAKGNILERFSAQQFPDLHSELNLSSLELGDSALYFCASSVEPGANTEAFFGQGTRLTVV.

A single count supports this clone. The chain links TRBV15 to TRBJ2-7; 7 positions match TRBD2. CDR1 is LNHNV, CDR2 YYDKDF, per germline (reference sequence). Trimming cost V 5 bases and J 3 bases; bases outside gene matches: 13. The CDR3 loop spans 16 amino acids. CDR3 sequence: CATSGRRGGSYYEQYF. DNA for the CDR3: TGTGCCACCAGCGGTCGTCGGGGCGGGAGTTACTACGAGCAGTACTTC.

This chain joins TRBV5-1 and TRBJ2-5, with 10 bases that match TRBD1. Germline values: CDR1 SGHRS, CDR2 YFSETQ. With 4 bases clipped from V and 1 base from J, the junction kept 10 bases outside the gene matches. This CDR3 is 17 amino acids long. In DNA, the CDR3 is TGCGCCAGCAGCCACCGCGGGACAGGGGCTCTCCAAGAGACCCAGTACTTC. Its translation: CASSHRGTGALQETQYF.

About this clone: This specimen includes other DNA sequences encoding the same CDR3. This chain joins TRBV6-5 and TRBJ2-7; 7 positions agree with TRBD1. The CDR3 covers 13 residues. Germline V gives CDR1 MNHEY, CDR2 SVGAGI. V dropped 2 bases and J dropped 6; count of bases not matched to a gene: 4. CDR3 sequence reads: CASSYGSGGEQYF. The CDR3 coding sequence is TGTGCCAGCAGTTACGGCTCAGGGGGCGAGCAGTACTTC.

The chain employs TRBV6-6 and TRBJ1-2; D perhaps matches TRBD1 (5 bases). Trimming took 2 bases from V and 6 from J, leaving 7 bases between them. Germline V gene lookup returns CDR1 MNHNY and CDR2 SVGAGI (reference sequence). The CDR3 covers 12 residues. The CDR3 spells CASSYTQDGYTF. The CDR3 DNA reads TGTGCCAGCAGTTACACACAGGATGGCTACACCTTC.

The V call is TRBV6-5, the J call TRBJ1-6, with no clear D. V was clipped by 6 bases and J by 11 bases, with 17 bases between them. The length of the CDR3 is 14 residues. In germline, CDR1 is MNHEY, CDR2 SVGAGI. The CDR3 sequence: CASSTTTEGAPLHF. The DNA for the CDR3 is TGTGCCAGCAGCACCACGACCGAGGGCGCACCCCTCCACTTT.

As regards this clone: This sample includes further DNA sequences coding for the same CDR3. For the CDR3, the DNA is TGTGCCAGCAGTTTGACAGCGAACTACGAGCAGTACTTC. Translating it yields CASSLTANYEQYF. This chain joins TRBV27 and TRBJ2-7; tentative D call: TRBD1 (5 bases). CDR3 length: 13 amino acids. V was shortened by 3 bases and J by 3 bases, with 9 bases between the two germline ends. Germline CDR1 reads MNHEY; CDR2 reads SMNVEV (reference sequence).

The chain recombines TRBV5-7 with TRBJ2-3; no clear D gene. TRBV5-7 is an ORF, with its function uncertain. Trimming pared 3 bases from V and 7 bases from J, leaving 15 bases between. The CDR3 totals 14 residues. The CDR3, as DNA: TGTGCCAGCAGCTCCCACCTTGAAGGGCATACGCAGTATTTT. Residues: CASSSHLEGHTQYF.

The chain joins TRBV19 to TRBJ1-1; tentative D call: TRBD1 (6 bases). This CDR3 has 15 residues. The germline gives CDR1 LNHDA, CDR2 SQIVND (reference sequence). Trimming left V 4 bases short and J 3 bases short, with 15 bases between. The CDR3 loop is CASSTRRDTYTEAFF. The CDR3 coding sequence is TGTGCCAGTAGTACCCGAAGGGACACCTACACTGAAGCTTTCTTT.

The chain employs TRBV4-1 and TRBJ1-5; unclear D gene. Germline CDR1 MGHRA, CDR2 YSYEKL. V was clipped by 0 bases and J by 3 bases, with 9 bases between them. CDR3 length equals 15 residues. This CDR3 is CASSQDHGFNQPQHF. CDR3 nucleotide sequence: TGCGCCAGCAGCCAAGATCATGGCTTCAATCAGCCCCAGCATTTT.

As for this clone: This sample also contains other DNA sequences that code for the same CDR3. This chain connects TRBV27 to TRBJ2-7, with D perhaps assigned TRBD1 or TRBD2 (6 bases each). CDR1 is MNHEY, CDR2 SMNVEV, per germline (reference sequence). Trimming cost V 3 bases and J 2 bases, with 11 bases left between them. This CDR3 is built from 14 residues. The CDR3 is CASSFAGGPYEQYF. The CDR3 nucleotides read TGTGCCAGCAGTTTTGCCGGGGGCCCCTACGAGCAGTACTTC.

V is TRBV14 and J is TRBJ2-2, with a tentative D call TRBD2 (6 bases). Germline CDR1 and CDR2: SGHDN and FVKESK. The CDR3 loop spans 17 amino acids. V was pared by 0 bases and J by 1 base, with 12 bases between. CDR3 in DNA: TGTGCCAGCAGCCAAGATCTGGCTAGCGTGAACACCGGGGAGCTGTTTTTT. This gives the protein CASSQDLASVNTGELFF. The complete variable domain, with remaining parts taken from reference TRBV14 and TRBJ2-2, reads EAGVTQFPSHSVIEKGQTVTLRCDPISGHDNLYWYRRVMGKEIKFLLHFVKESKQDESGMPNNRFLAERTGGTYSTLKVQPAELEDSGVYFCASSQDLASVNTGELFFGEGSRLTVL.